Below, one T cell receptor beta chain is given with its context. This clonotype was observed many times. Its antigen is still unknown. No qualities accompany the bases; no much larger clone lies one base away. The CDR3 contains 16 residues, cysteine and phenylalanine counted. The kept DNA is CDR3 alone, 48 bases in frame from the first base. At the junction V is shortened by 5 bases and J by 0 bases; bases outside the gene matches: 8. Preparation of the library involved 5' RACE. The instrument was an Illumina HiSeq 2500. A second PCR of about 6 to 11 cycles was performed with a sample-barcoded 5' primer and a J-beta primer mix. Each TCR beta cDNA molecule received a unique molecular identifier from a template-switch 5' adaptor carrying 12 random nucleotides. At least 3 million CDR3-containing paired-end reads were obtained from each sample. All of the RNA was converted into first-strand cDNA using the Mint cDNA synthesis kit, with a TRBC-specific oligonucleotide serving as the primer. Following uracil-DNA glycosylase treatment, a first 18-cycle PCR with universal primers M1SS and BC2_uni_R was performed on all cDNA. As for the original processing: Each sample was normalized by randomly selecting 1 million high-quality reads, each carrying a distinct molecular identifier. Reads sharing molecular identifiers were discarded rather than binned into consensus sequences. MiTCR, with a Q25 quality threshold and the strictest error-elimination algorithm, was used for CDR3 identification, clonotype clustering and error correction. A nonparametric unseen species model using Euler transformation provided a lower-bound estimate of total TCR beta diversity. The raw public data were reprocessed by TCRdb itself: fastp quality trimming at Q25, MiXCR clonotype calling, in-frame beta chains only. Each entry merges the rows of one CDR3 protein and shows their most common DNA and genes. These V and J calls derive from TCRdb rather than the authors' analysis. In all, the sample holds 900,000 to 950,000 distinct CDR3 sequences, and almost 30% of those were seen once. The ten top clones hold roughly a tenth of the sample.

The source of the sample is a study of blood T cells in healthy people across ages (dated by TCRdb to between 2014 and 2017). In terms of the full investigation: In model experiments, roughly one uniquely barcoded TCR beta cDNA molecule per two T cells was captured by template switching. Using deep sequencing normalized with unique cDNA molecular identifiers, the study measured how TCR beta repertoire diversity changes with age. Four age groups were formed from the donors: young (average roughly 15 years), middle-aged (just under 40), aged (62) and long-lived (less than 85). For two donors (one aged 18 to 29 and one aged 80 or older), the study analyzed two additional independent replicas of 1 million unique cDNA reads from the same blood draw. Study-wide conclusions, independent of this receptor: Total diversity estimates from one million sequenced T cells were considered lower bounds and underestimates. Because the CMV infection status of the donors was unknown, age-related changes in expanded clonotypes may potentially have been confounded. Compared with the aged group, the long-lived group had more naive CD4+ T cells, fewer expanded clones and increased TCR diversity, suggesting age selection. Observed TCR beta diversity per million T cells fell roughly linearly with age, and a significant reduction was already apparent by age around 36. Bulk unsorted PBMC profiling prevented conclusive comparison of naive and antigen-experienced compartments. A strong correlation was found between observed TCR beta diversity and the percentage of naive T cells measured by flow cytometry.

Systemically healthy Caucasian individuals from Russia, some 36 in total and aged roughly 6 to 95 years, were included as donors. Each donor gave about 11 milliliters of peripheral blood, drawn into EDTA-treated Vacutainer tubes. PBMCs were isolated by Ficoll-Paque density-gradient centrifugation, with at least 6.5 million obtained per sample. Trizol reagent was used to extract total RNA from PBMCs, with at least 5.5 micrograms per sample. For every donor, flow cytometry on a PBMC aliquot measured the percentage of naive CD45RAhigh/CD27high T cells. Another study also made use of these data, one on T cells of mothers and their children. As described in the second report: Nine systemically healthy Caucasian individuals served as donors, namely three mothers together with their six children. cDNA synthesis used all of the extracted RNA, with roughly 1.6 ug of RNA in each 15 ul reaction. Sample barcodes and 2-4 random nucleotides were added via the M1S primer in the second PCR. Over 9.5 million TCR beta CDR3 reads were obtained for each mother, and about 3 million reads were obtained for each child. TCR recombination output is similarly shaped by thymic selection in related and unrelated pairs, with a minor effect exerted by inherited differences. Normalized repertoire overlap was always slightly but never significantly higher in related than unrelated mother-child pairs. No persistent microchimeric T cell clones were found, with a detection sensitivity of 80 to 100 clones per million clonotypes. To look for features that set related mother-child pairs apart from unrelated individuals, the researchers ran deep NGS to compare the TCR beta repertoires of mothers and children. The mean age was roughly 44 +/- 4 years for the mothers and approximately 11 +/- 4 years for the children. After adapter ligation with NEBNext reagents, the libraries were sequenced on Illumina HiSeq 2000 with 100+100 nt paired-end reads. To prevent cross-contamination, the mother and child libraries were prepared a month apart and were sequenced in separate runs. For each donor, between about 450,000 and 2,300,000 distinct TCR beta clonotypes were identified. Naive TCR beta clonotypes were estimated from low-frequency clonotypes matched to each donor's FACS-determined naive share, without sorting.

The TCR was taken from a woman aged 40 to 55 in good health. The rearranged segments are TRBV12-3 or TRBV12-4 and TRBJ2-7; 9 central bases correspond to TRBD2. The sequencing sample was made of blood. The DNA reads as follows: TGTGCCAGCAGTCCCATAATAGCGGGGGCCTCCTACGAGCAGTACTTC. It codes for CASSPIIAGASYEQYF.